This T cell receptor (beta chain) appears in the sequencing data of a study of metastatic and nonmetastatic thyroid tumors. Study-wide background: Peripheral blood and tumor or nodule samples from malignant and benign thyroid patients were compared. Study-level findings and limits: Across blood and tumor, TCR beta diversity in malignant thyroid tumors was reportedly significantly higher than in benign nodules.

Between the trimmed V and J ends, which lost 3 bases and 4 bases, there was a span of 10 bases. Germline-derived CDR1 and CDR2 are SGDLS and YYNGEE. This CDR3 spans 13 amino acids. This clone occurred many times. Its target is unknown. Authors' processing steps: Built for papillary thyroid cancer, a distant-metastasis classifier drew on CDR3 differences across clinicopathological groups. Using MiXCR, TCRdb re-called clones from the PCR reads. What appears here as the V and J calls and clone size reflects TCRdb's work, not the paper's. This table holds about 18,000 clones, about a third found once. Ahead of thyroid surgery, no patient had received treatment of any kind.

The sequenced material came from tumor tissue. The TCR was taken from a male donor with papillary thyroid cancer or a benign thyroid nodule (not recorded which). Some clones in this sample may be carry-over from other donors' samples. This chain joins TRBV9 and TRBJ1-2, with D tentatively TRBD1 (5 bases). The CDR3 DNA reads TGTGCCAGCAGCGGTGCAGGGCTCTATGGCTACACCTTC. Protein sequence: CASSGAGLYGYTF.